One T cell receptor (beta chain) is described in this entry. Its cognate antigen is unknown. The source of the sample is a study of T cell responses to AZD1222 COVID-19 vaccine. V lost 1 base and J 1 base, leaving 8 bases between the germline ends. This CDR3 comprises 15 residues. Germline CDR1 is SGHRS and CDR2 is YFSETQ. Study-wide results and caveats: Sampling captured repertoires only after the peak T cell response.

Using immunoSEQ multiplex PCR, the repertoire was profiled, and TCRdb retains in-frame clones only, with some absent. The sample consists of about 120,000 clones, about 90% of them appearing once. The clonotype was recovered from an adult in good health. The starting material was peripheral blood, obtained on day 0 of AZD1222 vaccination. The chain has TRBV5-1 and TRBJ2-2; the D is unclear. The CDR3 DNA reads TGCGCCAGCAGCTTGTTCGGTCAGAACACCGGGGAGCTGTTTTTT. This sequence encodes CASSLFGQNTGELFF.